This TCR beta chain was retrieved from a study of OX40 agonist ivuxolimab in advanced cancers. Study as a whole: Every 2 weeks, patients got intravenous ivuxolimab at one of six dose levels (0.01-10 mg/kg). One hepatocellular carcinoma and a couple of cutaneous melanoma patients partially responded.

Profiling relied on immunoSEQ multiplex PCR, and the TCRdb table lists in-frame clones only, not all of them. The repertoire consists of 55,000 to 65,000 clones, with less than 90% occurring once and the leading ten covering 0.76%. Germline-derived CDR1 and CDR2 are SQVTM and ANQGSEA. Trimming at V came to 7 bases and at J to 1 base, leaving 9 bases not matched to a gene. The CDR3 consists of 14 residues. The material was CD4+ or CD8+ T cells sorted from blood, obtained in a trial of the OX40 agonist ivuxolimab. The V gene is TRBV29-1, the J gene TRBJ2-5; 7 positions match TRBD1. The sequence was obtained from an adult with an advanced solid tumor such as melanoma, head and neck, liver or kidney cancer. CDR3 sequence reads: CSDRQGPGQETQYF. For the CDR3, the DNA is TGCAGCGACCGACAGGGTCCCGGCCAAGAGACCCAGTACTTC.